These 5 T cell receptor beta chains were sequenced from one sample in a study of blood T cell repertoires in COVID-19. The assay was immunoSEQ multiplex PCR, and TCRdb's table has in-frame clones only and misses some. This sample has under 250,000 clones, with over 65% found just once. Input material: PBMCs or T cells enriched from blood (not recorded which). The source is a woman aged 60-75 years who had recovered from COVID-19.

This clone was found a few times. This chain links TRBV18 with TRBJ2-3; a weak D match, TRBD2 (6 bases). With 6 bases removed from V and 0 bases from J, the gap between germline ends came to 16 bases. The CDR3 totals 16 residues. Germline V gene data show CDR1 as KGHSH and CDR2 as LQKENI. CDR3 amino acids: CASSPPLGTSTDTQYF. For the CDR3, the DNA is TGTGCCAGCTCCCCCCCTTTAGGGACTAGCACAGATACGCAGTATTTT.

The rearrangement joins TRBV11-2 to TRBJ2-3; TRBD2 matches 10 bases. From germline, CDR1 is SGHAT and CDR2 FQNNGV. The CDR3 contains 15 residues. The V and J ends lost 5 bases and 0 bases, in that order; junction bases with no gene match: 2. The CDR3 DNA reads TGTGCCAGCAGCCTGGGACTAGCGAGCACAGATACGCAGTATTTT. Its translation: CASSLGLASTDTQYF.

The chain employs TRBV29-1 and TRBJ2-7; D is uncertain. The CDR3 is 12 residues long. The germline CDR1 and CDR2 sequences are SQVTM and ANQGSEA. Trimming took 2 bases from V and 2 from J, leaving 7 bases between them. DNA for the CDR3: TGCAGCGTTGAACAAACAGCCTACGAGCAGTACTTC. Translation gives CSVEQTAYEQYF.

The genes are TRBV5-6 and TRBJ2-3; 10 bases agree with TRBD2. After removal of 0 bases from V and 4 bases from J, the junction contained 8 bases not matched to a gene. CDR1 and CDR2 (germline): SGHDT, YYEEEE. This CDR3 contains 17 residues. This CDR3 is CASSLAGLAGDPDTQYF. The DNA for the CDR3 is TGTGCCAGCAGCTTGGCCGGGCTAGCGGGAGACCCAGATACGCAGTATTTT.

This chain's CDR3 is CASSDTGYYQPQHF. CDR3 sequence (DNA): TGTGCCAGTAGTGATACAGGGTACTATCAGCCCCAGCATTTT. The gene calls are TRBV19 and TRBJ1-5, with D perhaps matching TRBD1 (6 bases). The V gene's germline CDR1 is LNHDA and CDR2 SQIVND (reference sequence). V lost 5 bases and J lost 5, with 13 bases in between. The CDR3 runs 14 residues.